Following are 14 T cell receptor beta chains from one sample sequenced in a study of blood T cell repertoires in COVID-19. The table came from immunoSEQ multiplex PCR; TCRdb's copy has only in-frame clones and leaves some out. Among about 300,000 clones listed, roughly 90% were seen once. The source material was peripheral blood. All receptors come from a man aged 18 to 30 who had recovered from COVID-19.

The J gene is TRBJ2-2, the V gene TRBV18, with 9 bases aligning to TRBD2. J lost 4 bases, V lost 0 bases, and 3 bases had no gene match. The length of the CDR3 is 16 residues. In germline, CDR1 is KGHSH, CDR2 LQKENI. The CDR3 nucleotides are TGTGCCAGCTCACCACCTAGCGGGAGAGCCACCGGGGAGCTGTTTTTT. Residues: CASSPPSGRATGELFF.

This chain joins TRBV11-1 and TRBJ2-3, with a tentative D call TRBD2 (6 bases). The CDR3 has 14 amino acids. Germline CDR1 reads SGHAT; CDR2 reads FQDESV (reference sequence). V was trimmed by 4 bases and J by 6 bases, leaving 14 bases between them. CDR3 in DNA: TGTGCCAGCAGCTCCGGACGGGAGAGGGATACGCAGTATTTT. As protein: CASSSGRERDTQYF.

The genes are TRBV11-2 and TRBJ1-1; tentative D call: TRBD1 (6 bases). The ends were cut back, 2 bases at V and 0 bases at J, with 7 bases in the middle. Germline CDR1 is SGHAT and CDR2 is FQNNGV. The CDR3 sequence is 14 residues long. The CDR3 region has the DNA TGTGCCAGCAGCTTACAGGGGTTGAACACTGAAGCTTTCTTT. Its protein is CASSLQGLNTEAFF.

The chain employs TRBV30 and TRBJ2-1, with 7 bases aligning to TRBD2. J lost 13 bases, V lost 5 bases, and 8 bases had no gene match. Looked up from germline, CDR1 is GTSNPN and CDR2 is SVGIG (reference sequence). The length of the CDR3 is 11 residues. The CDR3 here is CAWGSGPVQFF. CDR3 DNA: TGTGCCTGGGGTAGCGGGCCCGTCCAGTTCTTC.

The chain has TRBV7-8 and TRBJ2-7; D gene unclear. The CDR3 has 14 residues. Trimming pared 1 base from V and 5 bases from J, leaving 12 bases between. The V gene's germline CDR1 is SGHVS and CDR2 FQNEAQ. CDR3 nucleotide sequence: TGTGCCAGCAGCTTAGGAACGGGTAGTGACGAGCAGTACTTC. This translates into CASSLGTGSDEQYF.

The chain couples TRBV19 to TRBJ2-1; 7 bases agree with TRBD2. The CDR3 extends over 16 amino acids. Germline V gene sequence: CDR1 LNHDA, CDR2 SQIVND (reference sequence). V lost 2 bases, J lost 7 bases, and 11 bases stayed unmatched. CDR3 region: CASSISATTSVNEQFF. CDR3 DNA: TGTGCCAGTAGTATATCTGCTACTACTAGCGTTAATGAGCAGTTCTTC. Combining the CDR3 with reference TRBV19 and TRBJ2-1 gives the whole variable domain DGGITQSPKYLFRKEGQNVTLSCEQNLNHDAMYWYRQDPGQGLRLIYYSQIVNDFQKGDIAEGYSVSREKKESFPLTVTSAQKNPTAFYLCASSISATTSVNEQFFGPGTRLTVL.

The rearrangement joins TRBV2 to TRBJ2-3; 9 bases match TRBD2. With V trimmed by 6 bases and J by 5 bases, 6 bases remained unmatched. The CDR3 runs 14 residues. Germline CDR1 is SNHLY and CDR2 is FYNNEI. The CDR3 DNA follows: TGTGCCAGCAGGAAGGATAGCGGGAGAGATACGCAGTATTTT. It encodes CASRKDSGRDTQYF.

This clone was recorded only once. The genes are TRBV4-1 and TRBJ2-6; D unresolved. The V end was cut by 7 bases, the J end by 0 bases, with 13 bases between. The V gene's germline CDR1 is MGHRA and CDR2 YSYEKL. The CDR3 has 16 amino acids. The CDR3 DNA follows: TGCGCCAGCAAATCGGCAGGCCTCTCTGGGGCCAACGTCCTGACTTTC. It codes for CASKSAGLSGANVLTF.

This clone was seen just once. V is TRBV7-8 and J is TRBJ1-1; D remains unclear. CDR3 length: 16 amino acids. Germline V gene data show CDR1 as SGHVS and CDR2 as FQNEAQ. Trimming took off 3 bases at V and 5 bases at J, with 19 bases between the two ends. The CDR3 is CASSLPISSGRTEAFF. CDR3 sequence (DNA): TGTGCCAGCAGCTTGCCCATCTCGTCGGGTCGGACTGAAGCTTTCTTT.

The V and J genes are TRBV10-3 and TRBJ2-1; weak D call: TRBD2 (5 bases). Germline V gene data show CDR1 as ENHRY and CDR2 as SYGVKD. The CDR3 runs to 12 residues. The V and J ends lost 8 bases and 11 bases respectively, with 16 bases between them. The CDR3 DNA reads TGTGCCATCTCCCCACCAGCTAGCCAGCAGTTCTTC. Its protein product is CAISPPASQQFF.

The CDR3 DNA sequence: TGTGCCAGCAGCTCGGGACAGGGGTTCTATGGCTACACCTTC. Amino acid sequence: CASSSGQGFYGYTF. The chain couples TRBV5-8 to TRBJ1-2; 10 bases map to TRBD1. V trimming: 3 bases; J trimming: 4 bases; junction bases outside the gene matches: 3. Germline CDR1 and CDR2: SGHTS and YDEGEE. The CDR3 covers 14 residues.

The chain has TRBV29-1 and TRBJ2-5; 12 positions match TRBD2. J gave up 4 bases and V 4 bases, and 4 bases lay outside the gene matches. CDR3 length equals 14 residues. Per germline, CDR1 SQVTM and CDR2 ANQGSEA. CDR3 protein: CSVGLLAGGETQYF. The CDR3 DNA reads as TGCAGCGTTGGCCTACTAGCGGGGGGAGAGACCCAGTACTTC. Based on the CDR3 plus reference TRBV29-1 and TRBJ2-5, the full variable domain is SAVISQKPSRDICQRGTSLTIQCQVDSQVTMMFWYRQQPGQSLTLIATANQGSEATYESGFVIDKFPISRPNLTFSTLTVSNMSPEDSSIYLCSVGLLAGGETQYFGPGTRLLVL.

This clone was seen at least ten times. This chain links TRBV6-5 with TRBJ2-7; 10 bases are shared with TRBD2. V lost 2 bases and J lost 4; bases outside the gene matches: 5. The CDR3 runs 15 residues. Germline V lookup: CDR1 MNHEY, CDR2 SVGAGI. Here the CDR3 DNA reads TGTGCCAGCAGTTACGAAGCGGGAGGGTCATACGAGCAGTACTTC. Translating gives CASSYEAGGSYEQYF.

The V gene is TRBV5-4, the J gene TRBJ2-7; no firm D call. This CDR3 is 14 amino acids long. V was pared by 0 bases and J by 7 bases, with 14 bases between. Germline assignment: CDR1 SGHNT and CDR2 YYREEE (reference sequence). The CDR3 is CASSLDLPSEEQYF. CDR3 bases: TGTGCCAGCAGCTTGGATCTCCCGTCGGAGGAGCAGTACTTC. Variable domain in full (rest from reference TRBV5-4 and TRBJ2-7): ETGVTQSPTHLIKTRGQQVTLRCSSQSGHNTVSWYQQALGQGPQFIFQYYREEENGRGNFPPRFSGLQFPNYSSELNVNALELDDSALYLCASSLDLPSEEQYFGPGTRLTVT.